This T cell receptor beta chain was sequenced in a study of cytomegalovirus exposure and HLA in healthy donors. Study-level background: Approximately 170 million T cells yielded more than 90 million unique TCR beta sequences in earlier analysis. Overall study results and limits: In a later analysis, TCR beta V- and J-gene trimming was associated with a missense DCLRE1C variant. Among CMV-associated TCR beta chains, most appeared HLA-restricted in a later analysis. A prior analysis recorded that most TCR beta V segments were productive about 90% or about 30% of the time.

Comment on this clone: The antigen remains undetermined.

Deletions cut 1 base from V and 2 bases from J, with 8 bases between. Germline V gives CDR1 SGDLS, CDR2 YYNGEE. The CDR3 consists of 14 residues. The PCR used 60 Vbeta and 13 Jbeta primers. The method was immunoSEQ multiplex PCR; TCRdb's version includes in-frame clones alone and lacks a portion of them. Seen here are some 120,000 clones, 74% observed once, and the top ten hold about 4%. The V gene is TRBV9, the J gene TRBJ2-3; D unclear. Sequenced input: PBMCs. The clonotype was recovered from a woman aged 50 to 65 in good health and CMV-seropositive. This CDR3 reads CASSVQLTTDTQYF. CDR3 DNA: TGTGCCAGCAGCGTACAACTTACCACAGATACGCAGTATTTT.